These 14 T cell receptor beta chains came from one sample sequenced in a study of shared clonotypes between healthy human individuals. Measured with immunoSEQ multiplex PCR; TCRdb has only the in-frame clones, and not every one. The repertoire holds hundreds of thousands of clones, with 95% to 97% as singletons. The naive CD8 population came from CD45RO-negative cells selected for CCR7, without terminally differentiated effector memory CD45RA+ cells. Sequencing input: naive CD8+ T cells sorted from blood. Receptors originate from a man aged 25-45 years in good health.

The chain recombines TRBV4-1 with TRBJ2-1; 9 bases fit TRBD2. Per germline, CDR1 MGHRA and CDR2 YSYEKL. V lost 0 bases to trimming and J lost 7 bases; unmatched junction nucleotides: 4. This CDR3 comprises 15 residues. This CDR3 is CASSQETSGWNEQFF. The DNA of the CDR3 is TGCGCCAGCAGCCAAGAGACTAGCGGATGGAATGAGCAGTTCTTC.

The CDR3 loop reads CASSQEPQVAGSTDTQYF. DNA of the CDR3: TGCGCCAGCAGCCAAGAACCCCAAGTAGCGGGAAGCACAGATACGCAGTATTTT. V is TRBV4-1 and J is TRBJ2-3; 8 nucleotides agree with TRBD2. With V trimmed by 0 bases and J by 0 bases, 8 bases remained unmatched. Germline V gene lookup returns CDR1 MGHRA and CDR2 YSYEKL. CDR3 length equals 18 residues.

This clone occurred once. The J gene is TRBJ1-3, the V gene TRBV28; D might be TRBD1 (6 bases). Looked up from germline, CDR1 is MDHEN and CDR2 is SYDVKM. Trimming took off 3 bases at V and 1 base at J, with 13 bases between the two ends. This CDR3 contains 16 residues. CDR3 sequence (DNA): TGTGCCAGCAGTTTCGGAGGGGGAAATTCTGGAAACACCATATATTTT. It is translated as CASSFGGGNSGNTIYF.

CDR3 coding DNA: TGCGCCAGCAGCACCCTAGCGGCTAGCACAGATACGCAGTATTTT. Encoded protein: CASSTLAASTDTQYF. V and J are TRBV5-1 and TRBJ2-3; TRBD2 aligns across 7 bases. This CDR3 spans 15 amino acids. V dropped 4 bases and J dropped 0; count of bases not matched to a gene: 5. Germline V gives CDR1 SGHRS, CDR2 YFSETQ.

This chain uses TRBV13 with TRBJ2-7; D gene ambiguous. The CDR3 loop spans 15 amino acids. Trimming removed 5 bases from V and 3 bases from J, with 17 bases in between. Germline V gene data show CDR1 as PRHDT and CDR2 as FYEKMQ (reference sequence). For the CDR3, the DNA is TGTGCCAGCAGCGTCCAAACTGGAGATGACTACGAGCAGTACTTC. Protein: CASSVQTGDDYEQYF.

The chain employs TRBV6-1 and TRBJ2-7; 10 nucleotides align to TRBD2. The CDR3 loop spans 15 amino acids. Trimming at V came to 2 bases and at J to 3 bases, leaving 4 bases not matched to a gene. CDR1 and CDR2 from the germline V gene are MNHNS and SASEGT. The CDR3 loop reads CASSEPSGSIYEQYF. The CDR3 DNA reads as TGTGCCAGCAGTGAACCTAGCGGGAGTATCTACGAGCAGTACTTC.

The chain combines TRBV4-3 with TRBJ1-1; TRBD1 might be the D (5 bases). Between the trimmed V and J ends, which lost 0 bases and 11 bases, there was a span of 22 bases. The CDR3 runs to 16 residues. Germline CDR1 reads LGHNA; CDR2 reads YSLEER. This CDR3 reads CASSQDQGAGLGKAFF. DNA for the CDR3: TGCGCCAGCAGCCAAGATCAGGGTGCGGGGCTCGGTAAGGCTTTCTTT.

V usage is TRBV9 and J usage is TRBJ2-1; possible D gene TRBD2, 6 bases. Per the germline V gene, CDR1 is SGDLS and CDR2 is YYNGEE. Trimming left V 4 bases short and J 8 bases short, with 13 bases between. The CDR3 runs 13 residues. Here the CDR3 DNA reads TGTGCCAGCAGCCCCACTGGGGGGTATGAGCAGTTCTTC. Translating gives CASSPTGGYEQFF.

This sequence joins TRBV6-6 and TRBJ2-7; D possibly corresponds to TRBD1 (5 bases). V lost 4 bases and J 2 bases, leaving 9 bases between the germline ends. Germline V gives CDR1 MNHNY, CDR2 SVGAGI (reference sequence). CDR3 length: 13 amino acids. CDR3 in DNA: TGTGCCAGCAGTTGGGGCGAGGCCTACGAGCAGTACTTC. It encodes CASSWGEAYEQYF.

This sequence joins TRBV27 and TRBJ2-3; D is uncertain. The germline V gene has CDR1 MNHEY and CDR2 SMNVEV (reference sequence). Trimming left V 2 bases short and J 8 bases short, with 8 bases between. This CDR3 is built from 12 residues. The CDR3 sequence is CASSLDWVTQYF. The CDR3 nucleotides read TGTGCCAGCAGTTTAGACTGGGTTACGCAGTATTTT.

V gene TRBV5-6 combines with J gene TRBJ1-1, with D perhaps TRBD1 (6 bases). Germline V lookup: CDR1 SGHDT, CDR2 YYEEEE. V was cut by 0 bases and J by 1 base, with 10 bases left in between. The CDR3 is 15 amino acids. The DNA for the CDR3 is TGTGCCAGCAGCTTGGCAGGGGTTACGAACACTGAAGCTTTCTTT. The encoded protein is CASSLAGVTNTEAFF.

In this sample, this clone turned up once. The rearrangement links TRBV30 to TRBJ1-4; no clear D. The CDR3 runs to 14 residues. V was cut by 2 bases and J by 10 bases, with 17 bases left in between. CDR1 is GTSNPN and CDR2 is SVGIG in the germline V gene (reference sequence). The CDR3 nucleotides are TGTGCCTGGAGTCAAACAGACCTCGCGGGAAAACTGTTTTTT. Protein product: CAWSQTDLAGKLFF.

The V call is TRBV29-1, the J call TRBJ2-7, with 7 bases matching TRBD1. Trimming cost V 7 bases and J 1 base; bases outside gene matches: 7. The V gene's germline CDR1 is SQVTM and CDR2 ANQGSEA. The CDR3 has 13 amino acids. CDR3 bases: TGCAGCGGAATCGACAGGGCGTCCTACGAGCAGTACTTC. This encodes CSGIDRASYEQYF.

The DNA for the CDR3 is TGTGCCACCAGCAGAGTAATGAGAGGTTTAGAGACCCAGTACTTC. Translating gives CATSRVMRGLETQYF. V gene TRBV15 combines with J gene TRBJ2-5; D remains unclear. CDR1 is LNHNV and CDR2 is YYDKDF in the germline V gene (reference sequence). The V and J ends lost 1 base and 4 bases respectively, with 13 bases between them. The CDR3 sequence is 15 residues long. Full variable domain (missing parts from reference TRBV15 and TRBJ2-5): DAMVIQNPRYQVTQFGKPVTLSCSQTLNHNVMYWYQQKSSQAPKLLFHYYDKDFNNEADTPDNFQSRRPNTSFCFLDIRSPGLGDTAMYLCATSRVMRGLETQYFGPGTRLLVL.